The 7 T cell receptor beta chains listed next were all sequenced from one sample in a study of blood T cell repertoires in COVID-19. TCRdb's table, derived via immunoSEQ multiplex PCR, lists solely in-frame clones and lacks some. Of some 310,000 clones listed, under 90% are singletons. Sequenced input: PBMCs or T cells enriched from blood (not recorded which). These receptors were obtained from a woman in her 30s who had recovered from COVID-19.

The chain uses TRBV2 and TRBJ2-2; weak D call: TRBD1 (5 bases). Per germline, CDR1 SNHLY and CDR2 FYNNEI. The V and J ends lost 2 bases and 2 bases respectively, with 12 bases between them. The CDR3 contains 16 residues. The CDR3 DNA reads TGTGCCAGCAGTGAACAGGGTACCCATAACACCGGGGAGCTGTTTTTT. It encodes CASSEQGTHNTGELFF.

The chain has TRBV5-4 and TRBJ1-2; 9 bases match TRBD1. The CDR3 runs to 16 residues. J gave up 8 bases and V 7 bases, and 18 bases lay outside the gene matches. Germline lookup yields CDR1 SGHNT and CDR2 YYREEE (reference sequence). DNA of the CDR3: TGTGCCAGCGGACTCCGGGACAGGGCTGTTTTGGACGGCTACACCTTC. Its protein product is CASGLRDRAVLDGYTF. Drawing the rest from reference TRBV5-4 and TRBJ1-2, the complete variable domain is ETGVTQSPTHLIKTRGQQVTLRCSSQSGHNTVSWYQQALGQGPQFIFQYYREEENGRGNFPPRFSGLQFPNYSSELNVNALELDDSALYLCASGLRDRAVLDGYTFGSGTRLTVV.

This chain uses TRBV11-1 with TRBJ2-3; D is ambiguous. Trimming pared 0 bases from V and 2 bases from J, leaving 6 bases between. This CDR3 comprises 14 residues. Germline V CDR1 and CDR2: SGHAT, FQDESV (reference sequence). In DNA form, the CDR3 reads TGTGCCAGCAGCTTAGCTGAGGACACAGATACGCAGTATTTT. This codes for CASSLAEDTDTQYF.

The chain couples TRBV6-1 to TRBJ1-5; 8 bases are shared with TRBD1. This CDR3 spans 14 amino acids. Germline V gene sequence: CDR1 MNHNS, CDR2 SASEGT. Germline trimming cut 2 bases from V and 6 bases from J; bases unmatched to any gene: 3. Here the CDR3 DNA reads TGTGCCAGCAGTGAATGGCAGGGGGCTCAGCCCCAGCATTTT. Translating it yields CASSEWQGAQPQHF.

The chain has TRBV14 and TRBJ1-5, with 7 bases identical to TRBD1. V lost 6 bases, J lost 4 bases, and 6 bases stayed unmatched. The germline CDR1 and CDR2 sequences are SGHDN and FVKESK. The CDR3 runs to 14 residues. CDR3 coding DNA: TGTGCCAGCAGTTCTACAGGGGCAAATCAGCCCCAGCATTTT. It specifies CASSSTGANQPQHF.

The chain links TRBV10-2 to TRBJ1-5, with no clear D. The V end lost 10 bases, the J end lost 1 base, and 23 bases lay between the germline ends. Germline assignment: CDR1 WSHSY and CDR2 SAAADI. The CDR3 length is 17 residues. In DNA, the CDR3 is TGCGCCACTACGTCTACAAACGTAGACTACAGCAATCAGCCCCAGCATTTT. Amino acids: CATTSTNVDYSNQPQHF.

V usage is TRBV2 and J usage is TRBJ1-1; TRBD1 agrees at 10 bases. Germline V gene sequence: CDR1 SNHLY, CDR2 FYNNEI. The CDR3 loop spans 15 amino acids. V was clipped by 3 bases and J by 1 base; unmatched bases: 2. CDR3: CASSEDRGANTEAFF. CDR3 nucleotides: TGTGCCAGCAGTGAGGACAGGGGGGCGAACACTGAAGCTTTCTTT.